This TCR beta chain was sequenced during a study of Graves' ophthalmopathy and Graves' hyperthyroidism (dated by TCRdb to about 2018). Background for the entire study: Hyperthyroidism was considered stable if no progression to ophthalmopathy occurred within 18 months of follow-up. In total, around 130 blood samples were TCR-sequenced: fewer than 50 ophthalmopathy, some 75 hyperthyroidism and about 17 hyperthyroidism-to-ophthalmopathy patients. An independent validation cohort comprised 18 hyperthyroidism patients and around 16 patients who later progressed from hyperthyroidism to ophthalmopathy. To tell Graves' ophthalmopathy apart from Graves' hyperthyroidism, and to predict which patients would progress to ophthalmopathy, the study relied on TCR beta repertoire signatures. To explore V-J signatures that distinguish ophthalmopathy from hyperthyroidism, a discovery set of 100 patients was enrolled, made up of 40 to 45 with ophthalmopathy and some 60 with stable hyperthyroidism. In roughly 6 hyperthyroidism patients, T-cell repertoires of thyroid tissue and blood were compared. Following sample collection, hyperthyroidism patients were given methimazole at a starting dose of 30 mg daily, and ophthalmopathy patients were given high-dose intravenous methylprednisolone. The paper as a whole reports these results and caveats: In validation, the model predicted ophthalmopathy progression with nearly 71% sensitivity and 72% to 80% specificity; some twelve predicted patients were CT-confirmed with GO in a median of about 6.1 months. No statistical method was used to predetermine the sample size, and group allocation was not hidden from the investigators. Most expanded thyroid clonotypes with frequency above 0.001 were also detected in blood, suggesting blood repertoires may reflect the thyroid immune response. The 13-signature model separated ophthalmopathy from stable hyperthyroidism with 85% to 90% sensitivity and around 84% specificity in cross-validation, and 80%/75% in the test set.

Hyperthyroidism patients were newly diagnosed, were aged 18 to 65 years, and had a disease duration under 2 months. Anyone with other autoimmune diseases, uncontrolled infections, pregnancy or lactation was excluded from the study. Clinical symptoms, serum thyroxine, TRAb, thyroid ultrasound and orbital computed tomography were used for diagnosis. Total RNA was extracted using Trizol reagent, and RNA quality was checked on an Agilent 2100 Bioanalyzer. This clonotype was seen repeatedly, ten times or more. Which antigen it targets is not known. Nothing much larger sits one base from this clone, and base qualities are not available. For repertoire sequencing, the TCR beta CDR3 regions were amplified from RNA transcripts. A first-round RT-PCR used HTBI primers with the Qiagen OneStep RT-PCR kit, followed by a second-round multiplex PCR, size selection and purification. The libraries underwent paired-end sequencing with 100 bp reads on an Illumina HiSeq2000. In the source study's methods: SOAPnuke was used for read processing, and reads with adapters, uncalled bases, a mean Phred below 15, or no exact constant-primer or identifier match were discarded. COPE v1.2.5 was used to merge high-quality paired reads. Clonotypes were defined as unique nucleotide sequences and were aligned to IMGT TRB V, D and J references using MiTCR v1.1. The analysis was limited to V-J combinations with a frequency above 0.0001, which together covered more than 98% of repertoires. For each V-J combination, a TCR clonal expansion and chaos score was defined as F50 clonal expansion divided by the chaos observed in the TCRdist matrix. Welch's t-statistics and random forest were used to narrow the features down to more than 10 V-J combinations, which were then fed into a naive Bayes classifier. Thyroid-blood repertoire similarity was quantified with the Morisita-Horn index. TCRdb passed the public sequencing reads through fastp at Q25 and MiXCR, retaining productive beta sequences. Rows with one shared CDR3 protein collapse into an entry with the most common genes and DNA. TCRdb, not the authors, supplied the V and J calls. Across this sample there are over a million distinct CDR3 sequences, with less than 45% seen only once. Approximately 10% of the sample goes to the ten largest clones.

Sequenced sample: peripheral blood or thyroid tissue (not recorded which). This receptor was identified in an adult man with Graves' hyperthyroidism.

Here is the DNA: TGTGCCAGCAGTTACTCGATGAGGGGTCGGGATGGCTACACCTTC. Translation gives CASSYSMRGRDGYTF. Here the chain combines TRBV6-2 or TRBV6-3 and TRBJ1-2; matching of 5 bases hints at TRBD1 as the D gene. The CDR3 spans 15 residues, from the cysteine through the phenylalanine. The retained sequence is limited to the CDR3, 45 bases, with the frame set at the first base. The germline ends are 14 bases apart after V is trimmed by 0 bases and J by 6 bases. The germline V gene provides CDR1 MNHEY and CDR2 SVGEGT.